This passage covers 32 T cell receptor beta chains from one sample sequenced in a study of technical replicates of blood from several donors listed by TCRdb under 2017. Receptor amplification or capture employed the immunoSEQ multiplex PCR assay. TCRdb re-hosts the immuneACCESS table, in-frame sequences only. Its copies lack some clones; in the studies checked, an unresolved V gene accounts for under half of them, and the cause for the rest is not known. For this sample the table gives about 68,000 clones, of which 95% to 98% were detected only once. About 0.28% of the sample belongs to the ten largest clones. The sequenced material came from T cells isolated from PBMCs. The receptors come from a human donor in good health.

The chain recombines TRBV10-1 with TRBJ2-1, with D perhaps TRBD1 (5 bases). Trimming removed 6 bases from V and 8 bases from J, with 17 bases in between. There are 14 residues in the CDR3. Germline values: CDR1 WNHNN, CDR2 SYGVQD (reference sequence). The CDR3, as DNA: TGCGCCAGCAGCGATTCCAGACAGTCCGATGAGCAGTTCTTC. It codes for CASSDSRQSDEQFF.

This chain connects TRBV27 to TRBJ2-7; D might be TRBD1 (6 bases). The CDR3 has 15 amino acids. V lost 1 base and J 0 bases, leaving 10 bases between the germline ends. Germline loops: CDR1 MNHEY, CDR2 SMNVEV (reference sequence). The CDR3 region is CASSLYQGPSYEQYF. CDR3 DNA: TGTGCCAGCAGTTTATATCAGGGGCCCTCCTACGAGCAGTACTTC.

The chain couples TRBV7-6 to TRBJ2-5, with a weak D call TRBD2 (5 bases). This CDR3 spans 15 amino acids. V was cut by 4 bases and J by 1 base, with 13 bases left in between. CDR1 and CDR2 from the germline V gene are SGHVS and FNYEAQ. The CDR3 spells CASSWSAGLQETQYF. The CDR3, as DNA: TGTGCCAGCAGCTGGTCGGCGGGCCTCCAAGAGACCCAGTACTTC.

The CDR3 nucleotides read TGTGCCAGCTCAGTACTAGCGGGAGATGATAATGAGCAGTTCTTC. This sequence encodes CASSVLAGDDNEQFF. This rearrangement joins TRBV18 to TRBJ2-1; 11 bases align to TRBD2. Losses at the gene ends were 5 bases for V and 7 bases for J; bases not matched to a gene: 7. CDR1 KGHSH and CDR2 LQKENI come from the germline V gene. This CDR3 comprises 15 residues.

Only a few counts were recorded for this clone. V gene TRBV12-5 combines with J gene TRBJ1-2; 12 bases align to TRBD1. J gave up 5 bases and V 5 bases, and 6 bases lay outside the gene matches. The germline CDR1 and CDR2 sequences are LGHNT and FRNRAP. CDR3 length equals 15 residues. CDR3 region: CASGPGTGGFYGYTF. The CDR3 DNA reads TGTGCTAGTGGTCCCGGGACAGGGGGCTTTTATGGCTACACCTTC. Complete variable domain (other parts from reference TRBV12-5 and TRBJ1-2): DARVTQTPRHKVTEMGQEVTMRCQPILGHNTVFWYRQTMMQGLELLAYFRNRAPLDDSGMPKDRFSAEMPDATLATLKIQPSEPRDSAVYFCASGPGTGGFYGYTFGSGTRLTVV.

V and J are TRBV7-3 and TRBJ1-1; no clear D gene. The germline V gene has CDR1 SGHTA and CDR2 FQGTGA. V was cut by 0 bases and J by 1 base, with 12 bases left in between. The CDR3 has 16 amino acids. The CDR3 DNA reads as TGTGCCAGCAGCTTAACTCCGGTGAGGGAGAACACTGAAGCTTTCTTT. Protein: CASSLTPVRENTEAFF.

This chain uses TRBV30 with TRBJ1-2, with a tentative D call TRBD1 (6 bases). The length of the CDR3 is 13 residues. Germline CDR1 reads GTSNPN; CDR2 reads SVGIG (reference sequence). Trimming removed 2 bases from V and 8 bases from J, with 15 bases in between. The CDR3 DNA follows: TGTGCCTGGAGTCCTACAGGGTCTGACGGCTACACCTTC. Translation gives CAWSPTGSDGYTF.

This clone was detected only once. The V call is TRBV28, the J call TRBJ2-3; weak D call: TRBD1 (7 bases). The CDR3 is 15 amino acids. The germline gives CDR1 MDHEN, CDR2 SYDVKM. Between the trimmed V and J ends, which lost 3 bases and 5 bases, there was a span of 15 bases. The CDR3 sequence is CASSFPDRRGDTQYF. For the CDR3, the DNA is TGTGCCAGCAGTTTCCCGGACAGGAGGGGAGATACGCAGTATTTT.

The gene calls are TRBV5-1 and TRBJ2-7; 7 bases are a match to TRBD1. Germline V gene data show CDR1 as SGHRS and CDR2 as YFSETQ. The CDR3 totals 13 residues. V lost 4 bases to trimming and J lost 3 bases; unmatched junction nucleotides: 4. CDR3 amino acids: CASSLRDSYEQYF. CDR3 nucleotide sequence: TGCGCCAGCAGCCTCCGGGACAGCTACGAGCAGTACTTC.

In this sample, this clone turned up once. V is TRBV25-1 and J is TRBJ1-3; D is unclear. The V and J ends lost 5 bases and 0 bases respectively, with 8 bases between them. CDR1 and CDR2 from the germline V gene are MGHDK and SYGVNS. The length of the CDR3 is 14 residues. This chain's CDR3 is CASSQISSGNTIYF. DNA of the CDR3: TGTGCCAGCAGTCAGATAAGCTCTGGAAACACCATATATTTT. Drawing the rest from reference TRBV25-1 and TRBJ1-3, the complete variable domain is EADIYQTPRYLVIGTGKKITLECSQTMGHDKMYWYQQDPGMELHLIHYSYGVNSTEKGDLSSESTVSRIRTEHFPLTLESARPSHTSQYLCASSQISSGNTIYFGEGSWLTVV.

The chain couples TRBV19 to TRBJ2-1; no reliable D call. The germline CDR1 and CDR2 sequences are LNHDA and SQIVND (reference sequence). V was cut by 0 bases and J by 4 bases, with 7 bases left in between. This CDR3 contains 14 residues. In DNA form, the CDR3 reads TGTGCCAGTAGTATAGATGCCGAGTACAATGAGCAGTTCTTC. Its protein product is CASSIDAEYNEQFF. Drawing the rest from reference TRBV19 and TRBJ2-1, the complete variable domain is DGGITQSPKYLFRKEGQNVTLSCEQNLNHDAMYWYRQDPGQGLRLIYYSQIVNDFQKGDIAEGYSVSREKKESFPLTVTSAQKNPTAFYLCASSIDAEYNEQFFGPGTRLTVL.

V gene TRBV10-3 combines with J gene TRBJ1-4; 7 nucleotides agree with TRBD1. Unmatched junction bases numbered 0, after V lost 0 bases and J lost 5 bases. Per germline, CDR1 ENHRY and CDR2 SYGVKD. The CDR3 consists of 14 residues. This CDR3 is CAISESQGNEKLFF. DNA for the CDR3: TGTGCCATCAGTGAGTCACAGGGGAATGAAAAACTGTTTTTT.

The V call is TRBV18, the J call TRBJ1-4; D is perhaps TRBD1 (5 bases). CDR1 is KGHSH, CDR2 LQKENI, per germline. Trimming cost V 6 bases and J 3 bases, with 14 bases left between them. The CDR3 runs 15 residues. This CDR3 is CASSQTDSPNEKLFF. The CDR3 DNA follows: TGTGCCAGCTCCCAGACCGACAGCCCTAATGAAAAACTGTTTTTT.

The J gene is TRBJ2-3, the V gene TRBV7-9; TRBD1 might be the D (5 bases). With 3 bases removed from V and 3 bases from J, the gap between germline ends came to 7 bases. The germline CDR1 and CDR2 sequences are SEHNR and FQNEAQ (reference sequence). CDR3 length equals 13 residues. This CDR3 is CASSFTGTDTQYF. The DNA of the CDR3 is TGTGCCAGCAGCTTTACAGGAACAGATACGCAGTATTTT.

This clone was counted only a few times. The chain joins TRBV7-2 to TRBJ1-5, with D possibly being TRBD1 (5 bases). This CDR3 contains 12 residues. V was shortened by 3 bases and J by 6 bases, with 6 bases between the two germline ends. The V gene's germline CDR1 is SGHTA and CDR2 FQGNSA. CDR3 coding DNA: TGTGCCAGCAGCTTCACAGGTCAGCCCCAGCATTTT. Protein sequence: CASSFTGQPQHF.

The rearrangement links TRBV5-4 to TRBJ2-1; 7 nucleotides agree with TRBD2. The CDR3 runs to 15 residues. V trimming: 4 bases; J trimming: 9 bases; junction bases outside the gene matches: 13. Per the germline V gene, CDR1 is SGHNT and CDR2 is YYREEE (reference sequence). The CDR3 DNA reads as TGTGCCAGCAGCGCACGCGTGGGAGGGCCAGGTGAGCAGTTCTTC. This translates into CASSARVGGPGEQFF. Filled out from reference TRBV5-4 and TRBJ2-1, the complete variable domain reads ETGVTQSPTHLIKTRGQQVTLRCSSQSGHNTVSWYQQALGQGPQFIFQYYREEENGRGNFPPRFSGLQFPNYSSELNVNALELDDSALYLCASSARVGGPGEQFFGPGTRLTVL.

The rearrangement joins TRBV11-2 to TRBJ2-7, with a weak D call TRBD1 (6 bases). CDR3 size: 13 residues. The V end lost 0 bases, the J end lost 3 bases, and 6 bases lay between the germline ends. CDR1 SGHAT and CDR2 FQNNGV come from the germline V gene. The CDR3: CASSLEGGYEQYF. The CDR3 bases are TGTGCCAGCAGCTTAGAAGGGGGCTACGAGCAGTACTTC.

The chain has TRBV5-1 and TRBJ1-2; TRBD1 agrees at 8 bases. Germline trimming cut 4 bases from V and 8 bases from J; bases unmatched to any gene: 7. Germline V gene sequence: CDR1 SGHRS, CDR2 YFSETQ. The length of the CDR3 is 13 residues. CDR3 coding DNA: TGCGCCAGCAGCGGTACAGGGGGTAGCGGCTACACCTTC. It codes for CASSGTGGSGYTF.

The chain couples TRBV6-5 to TRBJ2-2, with TRBD2 as a possible D gene (5 bases). The CDR3 spans 12 residues. CDR1 MNHEY and CDR2 SVGAGI come from the germline V gene. Between the trimmed V and J ends, which lost 9 bases and 1 base, there was a span of 6 bases. CDR3 protein: CASTRNTGELFF. Written as DNA, the CDR3 is TGTGCCAGTACTAGGAACACCGGGGAGCTGTTTTTT.

The gene calls are TRBV18 and TRBJ1-4; the D gene is possibly TRBD1 (6 bases). CDR1 and CDR2 (germline): KGHSH, LQKENI. The length of the CDR3 is 16 residues. V was pared by 6 bases and J by 4 bases, with 18 bases between. For the CDR3, the DNA is TGTGCCAGCTCGCTCAAAGGGGGTTCTTTTAATGAAAAACTGTTTTTT. It specifies CASSLKGGSFNEKLFF. The full variable domain, rest sourced from reference TRBV18 and TRBJ1-4, is NAGVMQNPRHLVRRRGQEARLRCSPMKGHSHVYWYRQLPEEGLKFMVYLQKENIIDESGMPKERFSAEFPKEGPSILRIQQVVRGDSAAYFCASSLKGGSFNEKLFFGSGTQLSVL.

The CDR3 sequence is CASSLGLASNEQFF. CDR3 DNA sequence: TGTGCCAGCAGTTTGGGACTAGCGTCGAATGAGCAGTTCTTC. The chain links TRBV27 to TRBJ2-1, with 10 bases fitting TRBD2. The V and J ends lost 3 bases and 7 bases, in that order; junction bases with no gene match: 3. The CDR3 length is 14 residues. Germline values: CDR1 MNHEY, CDR2 SMNVEV (reference sequence).

This rearrangement joins TRBV5-1 to TRBJ2-5; maybe TRBD2 (5 bases). Trimming took 4 bases from V and 2 from J, leaving 12 bases between them. The CDR3 extends over 14 amino acids. Germline V gene sequence: CDR1 SGHRS, CDR2 YFSETQ. The CDR3 loop is CASSKAGLQETQYF. The CDR3 DNA follows: TGCGCCAGCAGCAAGGCAGGACTTCAAGAGACCCAGTACTTC.

Here the CDR3 reads CASSYYSMNTEAFF. The CDR3 DNA is TGTGCCAGCAGTTACTACAGCATGAACACTGAAGCTTTCTTT. The V and J genes are TRBV6-5 and TRBJ1-1; D is ambiguous. Looked up from germline, CDR1 is MNHEY and CDR2 is SVGAGI. The CDR3 covers 14 residues. V lost 1 base and J lost 0, with 6 bases in between.

The J gene is TRBJ2-5, the V gene TRBV10-3, with 8 bases identical to TRBD2. V lost 2 bases, J lost 3 bases, and 5 bases stayed unmatched. The V gene's germline CDR1 is ENHRY and CDR2 SYGVKD. CDR3 length: 15 residues. CDR3: CAISERGSGKETQYF. CDR3 sequence (DNA): TGTGCCATCAGTGAGAGGGGTAGCGGGAAAGAGACCCAGTACTTC.

The chain combines TRBV11-3 with TRBJ1-1; 8 nucleotides match TRBD1. This CDR3 has 17 residues. J lost 0 bases, V lost 5 bases, and 11 bases had no gene match. Germline V gene lookup returns CDR1 SGHNT and CDR2 YENEEA. CDR3 bases: TGTGCCAGCAGCCCAGTCGCCGACAGGGGTATGAACACTGAAGCTTTCTTT. Translation gives CASSPVADRGMNTEAFF.

This chain connects TRBV25-1 to TRBJ2-1; 7 positions agree with TRBD2. This CDR3 spans 14 amino acids. J was trimmed by 8 bases and V by 0 bases; bases with no gene match: 4. The germline V gene encodes CDR1 MGHDK and CDR2 SYGVNS. The CDR3 region is CASSEYITSDEQFF. The CDR3 coding sequence is TGTGCCAGCAGTGAATATATAACTAGCGATGAGCAGTTCTTC.

This clone was found once. The rearrangement uses TRBV2 and TRBJ2-7; 7 nucleotides agree with TRBD1. Germline loops: CDR1 SNHLY, CDR2 FYNNEI. Germline trimming cut 6 bases from V and 0 bases from J; bases unmatched to any gene: 5. The CDR3 covers 14 residues. CDR3 residues: CASSRDRVSYEQYF. For the CDR3, the DNA is TGTGCCAGCAGCCGGGACAGAGTCTCCTACGAGCAGTACTTC.

V usage is TRBV7-9 and J usage is TRBJ2-7; 9 bases line up with TRBD1. Germline V CDR1 and CDR2: SEHNR, FQNEAQ (reference sequence). The CDR3 sequence is 15 residues long. V lost 5 bases and J lost 6; bases outside the gene matches: 11. As DNA, the CDR3 is TGTGCCAGCAGCCCACCCGGGACAGGGTTTCCCGAGCAGTACTTC. It translates to CASSPPGTGFPEQYF.

This chain joins TRBV11-2 and TRBJ2-7, with a tentative D call TRBD1 (6 bases). CDR1 SGHAT and CDR2 FQNNGV come from the germline V gene. CDR3 length equals 14 residues. V was pared by 5 bases and J by 10 bases, with 21 bases between. CDR3 DNA sequence: TGTGCCAGCAGCCCACTGTCGCCACAGGGAGATCAGTACTTC. Protein sequence: CASSPLSPQGDQYF.

This clone was picked up one time. The rearrangement links TRBV12-2 to TRBJ1-2; no check of the table's D call, TRBD1, against the DNA was made. TRBV12-2 has pseudogene status. The CDR3 runs to 12 residues. CDR3 amino acids: CASRRGTAGYTF. For the CDR3, the DNA is TGTGCAAGTCGCCGCGGGACAGCTGGCTACACCTTC.

The rearrangement joins TRBV29-1 to TRBJ2-7; D is perhaps TRBD2 (6 bases). V was clipped by 5 bases and J by 6 bases, with 11 bases between them. Per the germline V gene, CDR1 is SQVTM and CDR2 is ANQGSEA. CDR3 length: 11 amino acids. CDR3 residues: CSVFRGSEQYF. The CDR3 DNA is TGCAGCGTTTTCCGGGGGAGCGAGCAGTACTTC.

This chain's CDR3 is CASSAYNRGSYEQYF. The CDR3, as DNA: TGTGCCAGCAGTGCATACAACAGGGGATCCTACGAGCAGTACTTC. This chain uses TRBV6-5 with TRBJ2-7; 7 bases are shared with TRBD1. The junction had 8 bases not matched to a gene; V was cut back by 5 bases and J by 1 base. CDR3 length: 15 residues. Germline V gives CDR1 MNHEY, CDR2 SVGAGI.